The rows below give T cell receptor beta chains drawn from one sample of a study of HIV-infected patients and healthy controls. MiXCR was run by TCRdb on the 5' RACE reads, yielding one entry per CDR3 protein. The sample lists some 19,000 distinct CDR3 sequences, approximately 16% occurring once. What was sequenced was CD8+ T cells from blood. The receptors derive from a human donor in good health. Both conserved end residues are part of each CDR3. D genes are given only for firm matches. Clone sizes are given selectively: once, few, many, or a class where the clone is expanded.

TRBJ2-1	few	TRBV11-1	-	CASSSLDGPRANEQFF	TGTGCCAGCAGCTCCCTAGACGGACCCAGAGCAAATGAGCAGTTCTTC
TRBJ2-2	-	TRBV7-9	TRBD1	CASSSPGQGRTGELFF	TGTGCCAGCAGCTCCCCGGGACAGGGACGGACCGGGGAGCTGTTTTTT
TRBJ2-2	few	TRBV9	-	CASSPRTGELFF	TGTGCCAGCAGTCCAAGGACCGGGGAGCTGTTTTTT
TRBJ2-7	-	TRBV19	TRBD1	CASSISFGTASYEQYF	TGTGCCAGTAGTATCTCCTTCGGGACAGCTTCCTACGAGCAGTACTTC
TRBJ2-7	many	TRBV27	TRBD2	CASSSSGAEQYF	TGTGCCAGCAGTTCTAGCGGGGCTGAGCAGTACTTC
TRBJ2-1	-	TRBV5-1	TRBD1	CASSLVAGGEMYEQFF	TGCGCCAGCAGCTTGGTGGCAGGGGGTGAAATGTATGAGCAGTTCTTC
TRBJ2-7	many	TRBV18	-	CASSRIAGYEQYF	TGTGCCAGCTCTCGAATAGCCGGCTACGAGCAGTACTTC
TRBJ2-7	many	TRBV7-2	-	CASSPDGSTTYEQYF	TGTGCCAGCAGCCCAGACGGGTCGACGACCTACGAGCAGTACTTC
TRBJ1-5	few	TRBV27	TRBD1	CASSLQGALGQPQHF	TGTGCCAGCAGTTTACAGGGGGCGCTTGGTCAGCCCCAGCATTTT
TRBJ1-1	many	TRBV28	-	CASSAHAGTEAFF	TGTGCCAGCAGCGCCCACGCTGGCACTGAAGCTTTCTTT
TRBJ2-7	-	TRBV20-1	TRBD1	CSARDGTGAVVVSYEQYF	TGCAGTGCTAGAGACGGGACAGGGGCTGTTGTGGTCTCCTACGAGCAGTACTTC
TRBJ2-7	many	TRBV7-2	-	CASSLLWGGLSEQYF	TGTGCCAGCAGCTTATTGTGGGGGGGCCTCTCCGAGCAGTACTTC
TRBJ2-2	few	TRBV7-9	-	CALRAAEQEAGELFF	TGTGCCCTGAGAGCGGCGGAGCAAGAGGCCGGGGAGCTGTTTTTT
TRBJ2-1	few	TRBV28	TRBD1	CASSEPGTGVVAWGYNEQFF	TGTGCCAGCAGTGAACCGGGGACAGGGGTGGTTGCGTGGGGCTACAATGAGCAGTTCTTC
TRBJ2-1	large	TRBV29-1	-	CSVEGPSSYNEQFF	TGCAGCGTGGAGGGGCCCAGCTCCTACAATGAGCAGTTCTTC
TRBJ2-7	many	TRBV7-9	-	CASSLAVPTDSYEQYF	TGTGCCAGCAGCTTAGCGGTACCGACAGACTCCTACGAGCAGTACTTC
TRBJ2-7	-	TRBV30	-	CAWIWGNGRTYEQYF	TGTGCCTGGATTTGGGGTAATGGTCGTACCTACGAGCAGTACTTC
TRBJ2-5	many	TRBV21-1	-	CASSKKDGLQETQYF	TGTGCCAGCAGCAAAAAAGATGGCCTACAAGAGACCCAGTACTTC
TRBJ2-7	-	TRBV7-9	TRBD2	CASSFIAGIRSVQYF	TGTGCCAGCAGCTTCATAGCGGGAATCCGTTCCGTGCAGTACTTC